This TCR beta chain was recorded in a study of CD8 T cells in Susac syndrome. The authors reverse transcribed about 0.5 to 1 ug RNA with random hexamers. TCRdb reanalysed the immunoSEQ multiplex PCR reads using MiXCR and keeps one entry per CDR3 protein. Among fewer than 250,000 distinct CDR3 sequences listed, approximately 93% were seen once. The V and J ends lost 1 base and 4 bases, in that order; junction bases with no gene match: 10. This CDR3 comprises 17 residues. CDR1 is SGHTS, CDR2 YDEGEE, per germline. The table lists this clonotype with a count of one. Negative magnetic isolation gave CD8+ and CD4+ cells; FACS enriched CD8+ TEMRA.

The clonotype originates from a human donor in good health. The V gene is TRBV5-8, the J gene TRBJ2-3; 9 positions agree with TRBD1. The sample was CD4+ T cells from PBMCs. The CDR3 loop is CASSLRTGTGLADTQYF. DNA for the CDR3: TGTGCCAGCAGCTTGAGGACCGGGACAGGGTTAGCAGATACGCAGTATTTT.